This T cell receptor (beta chain) derives from a study of regulatory T cells in long-lasting Graves disease (dated by TCRdb to the early 2020s). With regard to the full study: Antithyroid drugs had been taken for less than 3 months by newly diagnosed Graves' disease patients. Peripheral blood TCR sequencing and RNA sequencing compared persistent Graves' disease patients with newly diagnosed Graves' disease patients. The study was registered as a clinical trial and conducted in China. A total of some 35 samples underwent TCR sequencing, from about 13 patients with persistent Graves' disease and approximately 20 patients with newly diagnosed Graves' disease.

Broader findings and caveats from the paper: The study examined only peripheral blood because the primary lesion, thyroid tissue, could not be accessed. Sequencing and analysis were restricted to the TCR beta chain. The small sample size was acknowledged by the authors as a limitation that may reduce accuracy. A larger number of public clonotypes was shared among persistent patients (more than 2,500) than among newly diagnosed patients (approximately 930). Persistent Graves' disease patients showed lower TCR Shannon entropy and fewer highly expanded clones than newly diagnosed patients, suggesting clonal expansion.

Preparation of the library involved multiplex PCR. Instrument on record: Illumina HiSeq 4000. CDR3 regions were amplified by Arm-PCR with iRepertoire HTBI primers to construct TCR beta libraries. Before sequencing, the PCR products underwent gel purification. The authors' analysis ran thus. Gene usage analysis of CDR3 amino acid clonotypes relied on the 55 to 80 TRBV and more than twelve TRBJ segments identified across samples. COPE and FqMerger were used to merge the filtered high-quality paired reads into contigs. BLAST was used to align contigs to IMGT TRBV, TRBD and TRBJ reference genes, and CDR3 was defined according to IMGT. Any clonotype with a frequency above 0.1% was classified as a highly expanded clone. Repertoire diversity was measured by Shannon entropy, and V-J evenness by the Gini coefficient. Public clonotypes were defined as clonotypes shared by more than one individual. Through fastp at Q25 and MiXCR, TCRdb rebuilt clones from the public reads, retaining in-frame beta chains. Each CDR3 protein appears once, grouped with its most common genes and DNA. The V and J calls follow TCRdb's processing rather than the paper's. The sample table shows hundreds of thousands of distinct CDR3 sequences, and 15% to 18% are seen once. Together, the top ten hold about 24% of the sample.

The time point label, read with the paper, signifies: newly diagnosed GD, antithyroid drugs for less than 3 months. For both TCR sequencing and RNA sequencing, RNA was extracted from PBMCs in TRIzol. The diagnosis of Graves' disease followed American Thyroid Association guidelines. Patients were recruited from an endocrinology department in Xi'an, China. Each patient gave approximately 9 milliliters of peripheral blood, collected in an EDTA anticoagulant tube. Ficoll Paque Plus density gradient separation was used to isolate PBMCs, and no further T cell sorting was done. An Agilent 2100 Bioanalyzer and agarose gel were used to assess RNA quality, and a NanoDrop 2000 was used to measure RNA concentration. Turning to this clonotype: Its antigen remains undetermined. No base-level quality is on record; no much larger clone is a single base apart.

Sequenced here: peripheral blood mononuclear cells (PBMCs), sampled at new diagnosis, from a patient treated with antithyroid drugs. The clonotype was recovered from a female donor with Graves disease.

The DNA reads as follows: TGCGCCAGCAGCCCAGACACACCGCTGAACACTGAAGCTTTCTTT. It is translated as CASSPDTPLNTEAFF. In this chain, TRBV5-1 is recombined with TRBJ1-1; no D gene can be assigned with confidence. Reading from cysteine to phenylalanine, the CDR3 counts 15 amino acids. Only the CDR3 DNA is retained, 45 bases long and in frame from the first base. V is cut by 4 bases and J by 0 bases, and the space between the germline ends is 13 bases. The germline V gene provides CDR1 SGHRS and CDR2 YFSETQ. Supplemented by the reference TRBV5-1 and TRBJ1-1 proteins around the CDR3, the complete variable domain is KAGVTQTPRYLIKTRGQQVTLSCSPISGHRSVSWYQQTPGQGLQFLFEYFSETQRNKGNFPGRFSGRQFSNSRSEMNVSTLELGDSALYLCASSPDTPLNTEAFFGQGTRLTVV.